This T cell receptor (beta chain) was captured in a study of PD-1 blockade in classical Hodgkin lymphoma. Notes on the study in general: Later analyses included only patients treated at least 1 year post-ASCT.

Regarding this clone: Its cognate antigen is unknown.

This table comes from immunoSEQ multiplex PCR, and its TCRdb copy is limited to in-frame clones, with some not included. The table has some 1,600 clones, approximately 57% seen once. The germline V and J ends were trimmed by 6 bases and 1 base, with 14 bases remaining between them. Germline V CDR1 and CDR2: MNHNS, SASEGT. This CDR3 spans 15 amino acids. After autologous stem cell transplantation all patients relapsed, and prior brentuximab vedotin exposure differed between cohorts. PBMCs, once thawed, yielded CD8+ T cells isolated by magnetic negative selection. This sequence joins TRBV6-1 and TRBJ2-3; D possibly corresponds to TRBD2 (5 bases). This TCR came from a human donor with classical Hodgkin lymphoma. Sequencing used CD8+ T cells from blood, obtained at baseline. Here the CDR3 DNA reads TGTGCCAGCAGGGAGGTTCCCCAGGGCACAGATACGCAGTATTTT. It yields the protein CASREVPQGTDTQYF.